Shown below are 31 T cell receptor beta chains from a single sample sequenced in a study of T-cell reconstitution after alpha-beta-depleted transplantation in children (dated by TCRdb to 2016 to 2017). The treatment or condition label corresponds to: allogeneic hematopoietic cell transplantation with graft depleted of TCRalphabeta T cells and CD19 B cells. The library relied on PCR. Sequenced on an Illumina HiSeq 2500. To normalize quantification of the TCRbeta repertoire, the TCR libraries were built with molecular barcoding that relied on unique molecular identifiers. TCRdb itself trimmed the public reads at Q25 with fastp, ran MiXCR and retained productive beta chains. Entries are consolidated by CDR3 protein sequence, retaining the most common genes and DNA. The sample contains roughly 220,000 distinct CDR3 sequences, approximately 8% of them found a single time. Approximately 34% of the sample goes to the ten largest clones.

Sequenced here: PBMCs, mostly from graft donor cells, sampled 360 days after TCRalphabeta/CD19-depleted stem cell transplant. The origin of the receptors is a male patient between 2 and 10 years old who had a stem cell transplant for acute myeloid leukemia, so the T cells may come from the graft donor.

This clonotype occurred many times. The V gene is TRBV29-1, the J gene TRBJ1-2; TRBD1 matches 9 bases. CDR3 length equals 11 residues. J gave up 8 bases and V 7 bases, and 5 bases lay outside the gene matches. Germline-derived CDR1 and CDR2 are SQVTM and ANQGSEA. CDR3 in amino acids: CSAHRGPGYTF. CDR3 in DNA: TGCAGCGCCCACAGGGGGCCCGGCTACACCTTC. Filled out from reference TRBV29-1 and TRBJ1-2, the complete variable domain reads SAVISQKPSRDICQRGTSLTIQCQVDSQVTMMFWYRQQPGQSLTLIATANQGSEATYESGFVIDKFPISRPNLTFSTLTVSNMSPEDSSIYLCSAHRGPGYTFGSGTRLTVV.

This clonotype was seen repeatedly, ten times or more. V is TRBV11-2 and J is TRBJ2-1; 9 bases fit TRBD2. CDR3 size: 16 residues. In germline, CDR1 is SGHAT, CDR2 FQNNGV. V lost 1 base, J lost 3 bases, and 4 bases stayed unmatched. CDR3 DNA: TGTGCCAGCAGCTTAGGGCTAGCGGGATACTACAATGAGCAGTTCTTC. It is translated as CASSLGLAGYYNEQFF.

This chain joins TRBV6-4 and TRBJ2-1; TRBD2 agrees at 8 bases. Germline CDR1 reads MRHNA; CDR2 reads SNTAGT. This CDR3 has 15 residues. The V segment lost 3 bases and the J segment 7 bases; nucleotides outside the gene matches: 8. CDR3 region: CASSDRAGDSNEQFF. DNA of the CDR3: TGTGCCAGCAGTGATCGAGCGGGAGACTCAAATGAGCAGTTCTTC.

There are many counts of this clonotype. The chain recombines TRBV29-1 with TRBJ2-3; TRBD2 aligns across 11 bases. The CDR3 sequence is 15 residues long. J gave up 0 bases and V 4 bases, and 3 bases lay outside the gene matches. The germline CDR1 and CDR2 sequences are SQVTM and ANQGSEA. Written as DNA, the CDR3 is TGCAGCGTTGGTCTAGCGGGGGGTAGCACAGATACGCAGTATTTT. Residues: CSVGLAGGSTDTQYF.

In its sample, this clonotype was seen many times. This rearrangement joins TRBV9 to TRBJ2-3; TRBD1 is a possible D gene (6 bases). Germline CDR1 and CDR2: SGDLS and YYNGEE. Trimming left V 3 bases short and J 2 bases short, with 7 bases between. The CDR3 consists of 13 residues. Written as DNA, the CDR3 is TGTGCCAGCAGCGGGACAGTCACAGATACGCAGTATTTT. Its translation is CASSGTVTDTQYF.

CDR3 DNA sequence: TGCGCCAGCAGCCAAGAGAGCGGAGACCTCGTCACCGGGGAGCTGTTTTTT. It translates to CASSQESGDLVTGELFF. The V gene is TRBV4-1, the J gene TRBJ2-2, with D perhaps matching TRBD2 (5 bases). Between the trimmed V and J ends, which lost 0 bases and 4 bases, there was a span of 15 bases. The CDR3 runs to 17 residues. Germline CDR1 and CDR2: MGHRA and YSYEKL.

Only a few counts were recorded for this clonotype. The chain recombines TRBV3-1 with TRBJ2-5; D gene uncertain. This CDR3 has 14 amino acids. Germline V gene lookup returns CDR1 LGHDT and CDR2 YNNKEL (reference sequence). Deletions cut 1 base from V and 2 bases from J, with 8 bases between. CDR3 in amino acids: CASSQVGSQETQYF. Written as DNA, the CDR3 is TGTGCCAGCAGCCAAGTAGGGTCTCAAGAGACCCAGTACTTC.

This clonotype was seen a handful of times. The CDR3 protein is CASSLVDSYYEQYF. The CDR3 bases are TGCGCCAGCAGCTTGGTGGACAGCTACTACGAGCAGTACTTC. The chain recombines TRBV5-1 with TRBJ2-7, with a tentative D call TRBD1 (6 bases). V was shortened by 0 bases and J by 3 bases, with 10 bases between the two germline ends. Germline V lookup: CDR1 SGHRS, CDR2 YFSETQ. The CDR3 totals 14 residues.

A word on this clonotype: A much more abundant neighbour one base away suggests this may be a read error. The rearrangement links TRBV11-2 to TRBJ1-2; D is undetermined. Germline values: CDR1 SGHAT, CDR2 FQNNGV. Between the trimmed V and J ends, which lost 1 base and 7 bases, there was a span of 10 bases. CDR3 length: 13 residues. The CDR3 protein is CASSLGKRVGYTF. CDR3 bases: TGTGCCAGCAGCTTAGGGAAACGAGTTGGCTACACCTTC. Based on the CDR3 plus reference TRBV11-2 and TRBJ1-2, the full variable domain is EAGVAQSPRYKIIEKRQSVAFWCNPISGHATLYWYQQILGQGPKLLIQFQNNGVVDDSQLPKDRFSAERLKGVDSTLKIQPAKLEDSAVYLCASSLGKRVGYTFGSGTRLTVV.

This clonotype has just a few counts. The V and J genes are TRBV12-3 or TRBV12-4 and TRBJ1-5; D ambiguous. The length of the CDR3 is 16 residues. The germline V and J ends were trimmed by 2 bases and 0 bases, with 11 bases remaining between them. This CDR3 reads CASSLSNGNSNQPQHF. The CDR3 DNA reads TGTGCCAGCAGTTTATCGAACGGGAATAGCAATCAGCCCCAGCATTTT.

In this sample, this clonotype turned up many times. The chain employs TRBV20-1 and TRBJ2-1; D perhaps matches TRBD2 (5 bases). The germline V and J ends were trimmed by 0 bases and 8 bases, with 20 bases remaining between them. CDR3 size: 16 residues. Germline CDR1 reads DFQATT; CDR2 reads SNEGSKA (reference sequence). The CDR3 region is CSARENSVWVSDEQFF. CDR3 in DNA: TGCAGTGCTAGAGAGAATAGCGTGTGGGTCAGCGATGAGCAGTTCTTC.

This clonotype was observed many times. The chain combines TRBV12-3 or TRBV12-4 with TRBJ2-3; D remains unclear. The CDR3 is 13 amino acids. V lost 4 bases, J lost 2 bases, and 7 bases lay in between. The CDR3, as DNA: TGTGCCAGCAGTTCCGGATACACAGATACGCAGTATTTT. Protein product: CASSSGYTDTQYF.

This clonotype was observed at least ten times. The V call is TRBV4-3, the J call TRBJ2-2, with 7 nucleotides matching TRBD2. The length of the CDR3 is 16 residues. The junction had 6 bases not matched to a gene; V was cut back by 0 bases and J by 5 bases. The V gene's germline CDR1 is LGHNA and CDR2 YSLEER. CDR3 nucleotide sequence: TGCGCCAGCAGCCAAGACGTTCGGGGAGGGACCGGGGAGCTGTTTTTT. Its translation is CASSQDVRGGTGELFF.

This chain connects TRBV9 to TRBJ2-5, with D perhaps matching TRBD2 (5 bases). Trimming pared 0 bases from V and 1 base from J, leaving 19 bases between. The CDR3 runs 18 residues. Germline V gene lookup returns CDR1 SGDLS and CDR2 YYNGEE. CDR3 residues: CASSVGGFWRVLQETQYF. CDR3 in DNA: TGTGCCAGCAGCGTAGGAGGTTTTTGGCGGGTCCTCCAAGAGACCCAGTACTTC.

The chain is built from TRBV5-1 and TRBJ2-5, with TRBD1 as a possible D gene (7 bases). The germline CDR1 and CDR2 sequences are SGHRS and YFSETQ. This CDR3 is 14 amino acids long. The germline V and J ends were trimmed by 2 bases and 6 bases, with 14 bases remaining between them. CDR3 region: CASSLEQGRQTQYF. The CDR3, as DNA: TGCGCCAGCAGCTTAGAACAGGGGAGGCAGACCCAGTACTTC.

In this sample, this clonotype turned up many times. This chain's CDR3 is CASSSTSGPSTDTQYF. As DNA, the CDR3 is TGTGCCAGCAGTTCGACTAGCGGGCCTAGCACAGATACGCAGTATTTT. The chain employs TRBV27 and TRBJ2-3, with 10 bases that match TRBD2. Germline assignment: CDR1 MNHEY and CDR2 SMNVEV (reference sequence). CDR3 length: 16 amino acids. The trim removed 4 bases at V and 0 bases at J, leaving 4 bases unmatched.

This clonotype turned up a few times. This chain connects TRBV7-8 to TRBJ2-7; D might be TRBD1 (5 bases). This CDR3 has 14 residues. The V gene lost 0 bases and the J gene lost 7 bases, with 13 bases spanning the gap. Germline V lookup: CDR1 SGHVS, CDR2 FQNEAQ. DNA of the CDR3: TGTGCCAGCAGCTTAGCCAGGGATTATTCAGAGCAGTACGTC. Its translation: CASSLARDYSEQYV.

This clonotype was seen more than once but under ten times. This chain uses TRBV5-1 with TRBJ2-2; 10 bases are a match to TRBD2. Trimming removed 2 bases from V and 7 bases from J; junction bases left unmatched: 2. CDR1 and CDR2 (germline): SGHRS, YFSETQ. This CDR3 spans 14 amino acids. The CDR3, as DNA: TGCGCCAGCAGCTTCCTAGCGGGAGACGGGGAGCTGTTTTTT. Translated, it gives CASSFLAGDGELFF.

Details on this clonotype: The CDR3 carries no conserved terminal phenylalanine or tryptophan, so it likely arises from a read error. This chain joins TRBV7-2 and TRBJ1-1; a possible D gene is TRBD1 (6 bases). V shed 3 bases and J shed 0 bases, with 11 bases lying between them. Germline lookup yields CDR1 SGHTA and CDR2 FQGNSA. This CDR3 spans 15 amino acids. The CDR3 coding sequence is TGTGCCAGCAGCTTCCAACAGGGTATGAACACTGAAGCTTTCTGT. As protein: CASSFQQGMNTEAFC.

A few counts support this clonotype. The chain employs TRBV18 and TRBJ2-7; D remains ambiguous. The CDR3 is 13 amino acids. Trimming cost V 3 bases and J 3 bases, with 9 bases left between them. Germline V gives CDR1 KGHSH, CDR2 LQKENI. CDR3 bases: TGTGCCAGCTCACCCGAGAGCTTCTACGAGCAGTACTTC. Amino acid sequence: CASSPESFYEQYF.

The table lists this clonotype with a few counts. The J gene is TRBJ2-7, the V gene TRBV29-1; D is possibly TRBD2 (5 bases). This CDR3 is built from 12 residues. Trimming shortened V by 8 bases and J by 2 bases, and 13 bases separated the two germline ends. Germline CDR1 and CDR2: SQVTM and ANQGSEA. The CDR3 DNA is TGCAGCTGCAGCGGCGGCGCCTACGAGCAGTACTTC. Translation: CSCSGGAYEQYF.

About this clonotype: One junction end disagrees with the germline gene, perhaps due to a read error. The chain uses TRBV7-3 and TRBJ1-1, with D possibly being TRBD1 (6 bases). The CDR3 runs 14 residues. Germline CDR1 is SGHTA and CDR2 is FQGTGA. CDR3 nucleotide sequence: TGTCCCAGCAGCTTGGGGGGCGAATACACTGAAGCTTTCTTT. This encodes CPSSLGGEYTEAFF.

J is TRBJ1-5 and V is TRBV12-3 or TRBV12-4; no clear D. The CDR3 runs 19 residues. Trimming took off 1 base at V and 11 bases at J, with 30 bases between the two ends. CDR3 DNA sequence: TGTGCCAGCAGTTTAGAGAGGGCGGGGATCCCTCGACCTAAAATGGCCCAGCATTTT. It yields the protein CASSLERAGIPRPKMAQHF.

This clonotype was observed a few times. The chain has TRBV9 and TRBJ2-1; 12 bases line up with TRBD2. The CDR3 runs to 21 residues. Trimming took 4 bases from V and 4 from J; bases not matched to a gene: 21. The germline gives CDR1 SGDLS, CDR2 YYNGEE. The CDR3 spells CASSKQVRGLAGRLGYNEQFF. In nucleotides, the CDR3 is TGTGCCAGCAGCAAGCAGGTCCGAGGACTAGCGGGAAGGTTGGGGTACAATGAGCAGTTCTTC.

Ten or more counts support this clonotype. V usage is TRBV27 and J usage is TRBJ2-3; D is ambiguous. V was trimmed by 2 bases and J by 8 bases, leaving 8 bases between them. Germline CDR1 is MNHEY and CDR2 is SMNVEV (reference sequence). CDR3 length equals 12 residues. CDR3 coding DNA: TGTGCCAGCAGTTTAGAGTGGGGTACGCAGTATTTT. Translating it yields CASSLEWGTQYF.

This clonotype occurred a few times. The J gene is TRBJ1-2, the V gene TRBV19, with 8 bases matching TRBD1. There are 17 residues in the CDR3. V lost 3 bases to trimming and J lost 2 bases; unmatched junction nucleotides: 11. Per the germline V gene, CDR1 is LNHDA and CDR2 is SQIVND (reference sequence). The CDR3: CASSMWDRHSGNYGYTF. CDR3 in DNA: TGTGCCAGTAGTATGTGGGACAGGCACTCCGGGAACTATGGCTACACCTTC.

This clonotype was detected many times. This chain uses TRBV5-1 with TRBJ2-7, with D maybe TRBD1 (6 bases). The CDR3 sequence is 15 residues long. CDR1 is SGHRS and CDR2 is YFSETQ in the germline V gene. Trimming pared 2 bases from V and 3 bases from J, leaving 15 bases between. CDR3 amino acids: CASSLGQPNYYEQYF. The CDR3 nucleotides are TGCGCCAGCAGCTTAGGACAGCCGAACTACTACGAGCAGTACTTC. The entire variable domain, with the rest obtained from reference TRBV5-1 and TRBJ2-7, is as follows: KAGVTQTPRYLIKTRGQQVTLSCSPISGHRSVSWYQQTPGQGLQFLFEYFSETQRNKGNFPGRFSGRQFSNSRSEMNVSTLELGDSALYLCASSLGQPNYYEQYFGPGTRLTVT.

The rearrangement links TRBV20-1 to TRBJ1-5; maybe TRBD1 (6 bases). Germline V gives CDR1 DFQATT, CDR2 SNEGSKA (reference sequence). The CDR3 is 15 residues long. The ends were cut back, 0 bases at V and 4 bases at J, with 13 bases in the middle. The chain's CDR3 is CSAREGASSNQPQHF. The CDR3 nucleotides read TGCAGTGCTAGAGAGGGGGCCAGCTCGAATCAGCCCCAGCATTTT.

There are a few counts of this clonotype. This chain joins TRBV5-1 and TRBJ1-1; D might be TRBD1 (6 bases). The CDR3 spans 15 residues. The germline V and J ends were trimmed by 4 bases and 0 bases, with 13 bases remaining between them. Looked up from germline, CDR1 is SGHRS and CDR2 is YFSETQ. The CDR3 spells CASSIDRNLNTEAFF. CDR3 DNA: TGCGCCAGCAGCATAGACAGGAACCTGAACACTGAAGCTTTCTTT.

A few counts support this clonotype. The genes are TRBV20-1 and TRBJ2-5, with TRBD2 identical over 13 bases. The CDR3 has 14 residues. Germline lookup yields CDR1 DFQATT and CDR2 SNEGSKA (reference sequence). J gave up 4 bases and V 1 base, and 0 bases lay outside the gene matches. CDR3 nucleotide sequence: TGCAGTGCTAGAGGGACTAGCGGGAGAGAGACCCAGTACTTC. This gives the protein CSARGTSGRETQYF.

This clonotype showed up just once. A read error may account for a junction end that differs from germline. The chain combines TRBV4-3 with TRBJ2-3, with 7 bases lining up with TRBD2. This CDR3 comprises 15 residues. CDR1 and CDR2 from the germline V gene are LGHNA and YSLEER. CDR3 bases: TGCGCCAGCAGCCAAGTCTCCAGCGGGGCAGATACGCAGTGTTTT. It yields the protein CASSQVSSGADTQCF.